What follows are 32 T cell receptor beta chains derived from one specimen sequenced in a study of blood T cell repertoires in COVID-19 (dated by TCRdb to 2018 to 2021). The library was built by means of the immunoSEQ multiplex PCR assay. TCRdb obtained this table from immuneACCESS and retained in-frame rearrangements with V and J assigned. These tables miss some clones; where compared with another copy, unresolved V genes account for less than half of the shortfall, and the remainder is unexplained. Within this sample are 100,000 to 150,000 clones, with almost 70% of them counted one time only. Clones ranked in the top ten supply 2% to 2.5% of the sample. What was sequenced was peripheral blood. These TCRs come from a woman aged 70-85 years with acute or convalescent COVID-19.

This clone was detected only a few times. The chain combines TRBV3-1 (or the pseudogene TRBV3-2) with TRBJ1-2; D call uncertain. Germline V CDR1 and CDR2: LGHDT, YNNKEL (reference sequence). The length of the CDR3 is 15 residues. V lost 1 base to trimming and J lost 2 bases, with 11 bases between them. CDR3 sequence: CASSQGRHSNYGYTF. The CDR3 nucleotides read TGTGCCAGCAGCCAAGGACGACACTCCAACTATGGCTACACCTTC.

This clone has only one observation. The CDR3 is CASSDPGQGTEAFF. CDR3 DNA sequence: TGTGCCAGCAGTGATCCGGGACAGGGGACTGAAGCTTTCTTT. V usage is TRBV6-1 and J usage is TRBJ1-1; 10 nucleotides match TRBD1. V gave up 3 bases and J gave up 5 bases; unmatched junction bases: 3. The CDR3 runs to 14 residues. Germline V CDR1 and CDR2: MNHNS, SASEGT.

V gene TRBV6-5 combines with J gene TRBJ1-1; possibly TRBD1 for D (5 bases). This CDR3 has 13 residues. Germline loops: CDR1 MNHEY, CDR2 SVGAGI. Between the trimmed V and J ends, which lost 7 bases and 3 bases, there was a span of 12 bases. Written as DNA, the CDR3 is TGTGCCAGCACTCCCCGGGGGGACACTGAAGCTTTCTTT. It codes for CASTPRGDTEAFF.

The gene calls are TRBV6-2 or TRBV6-3 and TRBJ2-7; tentatively, D is TRBD1 (5 bases). The CDR3 has 15 amino acids. The germline V gene has CDR1 MNHEY and CDR2 SVGEGT. V was shortened by 0 bases and J by 5 bases, with 14 bases between the two germline ends. The CDR3 DNA follows: TGTGCCAGCAGTTACTCACTTCCAGGACAACACGAGCAGTACTTC. Amino acids: CASSYSLPGQHEQYF.

J is TRBJ1-2 and V is TRBV2; 7 positions match TRBD1. CDR3 length: 15 residues. CDR1 and CDR2 from the germline V gene are SNHLY and FYNNEI. V was pared by 7 bases and J by 6 bases, with 14 bases of the junction left unmatched. CDR3 amino acids: CASNPQGQQVDGYTF. Here the CDR3 DNA reads TGTGCCAGCAATCCACAGGGACAGCAAGTGGATGGCTACACCTTC.

The J gene is TRBJ1-6, the V gene TRBV4-3; TRBD1 aligns across 12 bases. Per germline, CDR1 LGHNA and CDR2 YSLEER. CDR3 size: 16 residues. Trimming took 4 bases from V and 8 from J; bases not matched to a gene: 6. In DNA, the CDR3 is TGCGCCAGCAGCCTCACCGGGACAGGGGGCTATTCACCCCTCCACTTT. It is translated as CASSLTGTGGYSPLHF.

The chain uses TRBV10-2 and TRBJ2-1; 12 positions match TRBD2. The CDR3 runs to 15 residues. CDR1 WSHSY and CDR2 SAAADI come from the germline V gene. Unmatched junction bases numbered 5, after V lost 3 bases and J lost 8 bases. Here the CDR3 reads CASSEALAGGYEQFF. The DNA of the CDR3 is TGCGCCAGCAGTGAAGCACTAGCGGGAGGTTATGAGCAGTTCTTC.

This clone was counted between two and nine times. The chain is built from TRBV19 and TRBJ1-5; 7 nucleotides agree with TRBD1. J was trimmed by 1 base and V by 7 bases; bases with no gene match: 7. The CDR3 runs 15 residues. CDR1 is LNHDA and CDR2 is SQIVND in the germline V gene (reference sequence). CDR3 residues: CASTNPQGSNQPQHF. The CDR3 bases are TGTGCCAGTACGAACCCACAGGGGAGCAATCAGCCCCAGCATTTT. Drawing the rest from reference TRBV19 and TRBJ1-5, the complete variable domain is DGGITQSPKYLFRKEGQNVTLSCEQNLNHDAMYWYRQDPGQGLRLIYYSQIVNDFQKGDIAEGYSVSREKKESFPLTVTSAQKNPTAFYLCASTNPQGSNQPQHFGDGTRLSIL.

The count of this clone is one. The chain carries TRBV7-9 and TRBJ1-1; D is undetermined. The CDR3 extends over 11 amino acids. Germline loops: CDR1 SEHNR, CDR2 FQNEAQ (reference sequence). Deletions cut 9 bases from V and 1 base from J, with 6 bases between. As DNA, the CDR3 is TGTGCCAGTGGAGGGAACACTGAAGCTTTCTTT. This codes for CASGGNTEAFF.

CDR3 in amino acids: CASSLVTNQETQYF. The DNA for the CDR3 is TGTGCCAGCAGCTTAGTTACAAACCAAGAGACCCAGTACTTC. This chain links TRBV7-9 with TRBJ2-5; D is unclear. The V end lost 1 base, the J end lost 0 bases, and 6 bases lay between the germline ends. From germline, CDR1 is SEHNR and CDR2 FQNEAQ (reference sequence). CDR3 size: 14 residues.

V is TRBV6-5 and J is TRBJ2-5, with 7 bases lining up with TRBD2. Germline CDR1 reads MNHEY; CDR2 reads SVGAGI. Germline trimming cut 8 bases from V and 7 bases from J; bases unmatched to any gene: 7. There are 12 residues in the CDR3. CDR3 nucleotides: TGTGCCAGCCGTACTAGCGCGGGGACCCAGTACTTC. As protein: CASRTSAGTQYF.

By sample fraction, this clone is medium-sized. The V call is TRBV29-1, the J call TRBJ1-1; weak D call: TRBD1 (6 bases). The V and J ends lost 1 base and 5 bases respectively, with 14 bases between them. CDR3 size: 14 residues. Germline V gives CDR1 SQVTM, CDR2 ANQGSEA. The CDR3 bases are TGCAGCGTTGAAGGAATACAGGGAGGGACTGAAGCTTTCTTT. This gives the protein CSVEGIQGGTEAFF.

This clone was counted a few times. V gene TRBV4-1 combines with J gene TRBJ2-7; D is ambiguous. CDR1 and CDR2 (germline): MGHRA, YSYEKL. Trimming left V 5 bases short and J 1 base short, with 12 bases between. The CDR3 sequence is 14 residues long. CDR3 DNA sequence: TGCGCCAGCAGCTTCCTTGCCAGGTCCTACGAGCAGTACTTC. The encoded protein is CASSFLARSYEQYF.

This clone was seen more than once but under ten times. This sequence joins TRBV4-1 and TRBJ1-1, with TRBD1 matching over 9 bases. This CDR3 contains 16 residues. Germline CDR1 MGHRA, CDR2 YSYEKL. V shed 4 bases and J 3 bases; nucleotides not matched to a gene: 9. CDR3 region: CASSRASTGGDTEAFF. The CDR3 DNA is TGCGCCAGCAGCCGGGCCTCGACAGGGGGGGACACTGAAGCTTTCTTT.

V usage is TRBV12-3 or TRBV12-4 and J usage is TRBJ2-7; 9 positions match TRBD1. V shed 6 bases, J shed 2 bases, and the junction held 2 bases outside the gene matches. The CDR3 totals 13 residues. The CDR3 sequence: CASSGTGTYEQYF. The CDR3 coding sequence is TGTGCCAGCAGCGGGACAGGGACCTACGAGCAGTACTTC.

The genes are TRBV19 and TRBJ2-1, with a weak D call TRBD2 (6 bases). V was cut by 5 bases and J by 6 bases, with 14 bases left in between. The germline V gene has CDR1 LNHDA and CDR2 SQIVND (reference sequence). This CDR3 is built from 14 residues. The CDR3 coding sequence is TGTGCCAGTAGTCCGGGGACTGGCGGCAATGAGCAGTTCTTC. Protein product: CASSPGTGGNEQFF.

The chain links TRBV5-1 to TRBJ1-2; 10 positions agree with TRBD1. CDR3 length equals 15 residues. In germline, CDR1 is SGHRS, CDR2 YFSETQ. V shed 2 bases, J shed 6 bases, and the junction held 7 bases outside the gene matches. The CDR3 spells CASSFLRTGGDGYTF. The CDR3 DNA sequence: TGCGCCAGCAGCTTCCTTCGGACAGGGGGAGATGGCTACACCTTC.

The gene calls are TRBV19 and TRBJ2-2; the match to TRBD2 covers 10 bases. Germline V lookup: CDR1 LNHDA, CDR2 SQIVND (reference sequence). With V trimmed by 8 bases and J by 8 bases, 11 bases remained unmatched. The CDR3 spans 15 residues. The CDR3 DNA reads TGTGCCAGTCGGAAGTCTAGCGGGAGTCTGGGGGAGCTGTTTTTT. Encoded protein: CASRKSSGSLGELFF.

The chain recombines TRBV29-1 with TRBJ1-2; D is ambiguous. This CDR3 region has 15 residues. Trimming took off 0 bases at V and 8 bases at J, with 19 bases between the two ends. Germline assignment: CDR1 SQVTM and CDR2 ANQGSEA. DNA for the CDR3: TGCAGCGTTGAAGATTGGCGGAACAGCCGCGGGGGCTACACCTTC. Protein product: CSVEDWRNSRGGYTF.

This chain connects TRBV6-5 to TRBJ1-5; 8 bases line up with TRBD1. J lost 7 bases, V lost 2 bases, and 4 bases had no gene match. The CDR3 loop spans 14 amino acids. Per germline, CDR1 MNHEY and CDR2 SVGAGI. Here the CDR3 DNA reads TGTGCCAGCAGTTACGAACAGGGGGGCCAGCCCCAGCATTTT. This encodes CASSYEQGGQPQHF.

The chain joins TRBV6-5 to TRBJ1-4, with TRBD1 matching 7 bases. The length of the CDR3 is 14 residues. The germline V gene encodes CDR1 MNHEY and CDR2 SVGAGI. With 6 bases clipped from V and 3 bases from J, the junction kept 4 bases outside the gene matches. The CDR3 loop reads CASSRQGANEKLFF. The CDR3 DNA reads TGTGCCAGCAGCCGACAGGGCGCTAATGAAAAACTGTTTTTT.

The chain carries TRBV29-1 and TRBJ2-5; D unclear. Germline CDR1 is SQVTM and CDR2 is ANQGSEA. This CDR3 spans 16 amino acids. Trimming pared 1 base from V and 4 bases from J, leaving 19 bases between. This chain's CDR3 is CSVEVHSGPTRETQYF. The CDR3 DNA follows: TGCAGCGTTGAAGTCCACTCCGGCCCGACACGAGAGACCCAGTACTTC.

Of note for this clone: The sample holds other DNA sequences that translate to the same CDR3. The V and J genes are TRBV6-5 and TRBJ2-1, with 12 positions matching TRBD2. This CDR3 is built from 15 residues. CDR1 is MNHEY, CDR2 SVGAGI, per germline. After removal of 4 bases from V and 4 bases from J, the junction contained 2 bases not matched to a gene. The DNA of the CDR3 is TGTGCCAGCAGTTTGACTAGCGGGAGTTACAATGAGCAGTTCTTC. Translation: CASSLTSGSYNEQFF.

The CDR3 DNA reads as TGCGCCAGCAGCTTCCCGACAGCAACCTACGAGCAGTACTTC. Its protein product is CASSFPTATYEQYF. The rearrangement joins TRBV5-1 to TRBJ2-7; weak D call: TRBD1 (5 bases). The CDR3 length is 14 residues. The V end lost 2 bases, the J end lost 2 bases, and 11 bases lay between the germline ends. Germline loops: CDR1 SGHRS, CDR2 YFSETQ. The whole variable domain, filled in from reference TRBV5-1 and TRBJ2-7, reads KAGVTQTPRYLIKTRGQQVTLSCSPISGHRSVSWYQQTPGQGLQFLFEYFSETQRNKGNFPGRFSGRQFSNSRSEMNVSTLELGDSALYLCASSFPTATYEQYFGPGTRLTVT.

The V call is TRBV4-1, the J call TRBJ2-3; 8 nucleotides agree with TRBD1. The CDR3 loop spans 15 amino acids. Looked up from germline, CDR1 is MGHRA and CDR2 is YSYEKL. With V trimmed by 5 bases and J by 2 bases, 6 bases remained unmatched. CDR3 bases: TGCGCCAGCAGCATACGACAGGGGTACACAGATACGCAGTATTTT. This sequence encodes CASSIRQGYTDTQYF.

This rearrangement joins TRBV6-4 to TRBJ2-3; 8 bases are shared with TRBD2. V was clipped by 3 bases and J by 6 bases; unmatched bases: 8. The length of the CDR3 is 15 residues. Germline CDR1 and CDR2: MRHNA and SNTAGT. DNA for the CDR3: TGTGCCAGCAGTGATGGGACTAGTGTCGCTGATACGCAGTATTTT. Protein: CASSDGTSVADTQYF.

The rearrangement links TRBV29-1 to TRBJ1-3; 9 bases match TRBD1. CDR1 SQVTM and CDR2 ANQGSEA come from the germline V gene. V lost 7 bases, J lost 1 base, and 2 bases stayed unmatched. The CDR3 spans 13 residues. The CDR3 bases are TGCAGCGGTGGGACAGGGTCTGGAAACACCATATATTTT. It specifies CSGGTGSGNTIYF. The variable domain in full, with the rest retrieved from reference TRBV29-1 and TRBJ1-3, is SAVISQKPSRDICQRGTSLTIQCQVDSQVTMMFWYRQQPGQSLTLIATANQGSEATYESGFVIDKFPISRPNLTFSTLTVSNMSPEDSSIYLCSGGTGSGNTIYFGEGSWLTVV.

The rearrangement links TRBV12-2 to TRBJ1-3; no DNA check was done on the table's D call, TRBD1. TRBV12-2 is termed a pseudogene. This CDR3 has 17 residues. The CDR3 DNA sequence: TGTGCAAGTCGCATGAACTACAGGTCAAGCTCTGGAAACACCATATATTTT. This sequence encodes CASRMNYRSSSGNTIYF.

This clone was recorded only once. The chain couples TRBV3-1 (or the pseudogene TRBV3-2) to TRBJ2-4, with TRBD2 matching 8 bases. The germline gives CDR1 LGHDT, CDR2 YNNKEL (reference sequence). The CDR3 sequence is 16 residues long. V shed 5 bases, J shed 6 bases, and the junction held 12 bases outside the gene matches. Here the CDR3 reads CASSFRAGAGGNIQYF. DNA of the CDR3: TGTGCCAGCAGCTTCCGAGCGGGGGCCGGGGGAAACATTCAGTACTTC.

The chain is built from TRBV14 and TRBJ2-1; TRBD1 is a possible D gene (7 bases). The CDR3 has 15 amino acids. V was shortened by 0 bases and J by 9 bases, with 15 bases between the two germline ends. Looked up from germline, CDR1 is SGHDN and CDR2 is FVKESK. The CDR3 DNA follows: TGTGCCAGCAGCCAAGATCTCGCAGGGGGGAGTGAGCAGTTCTTC. It encodes CASSQDLAGGSEQFF. Combining the CDR3 with reference TRBV14 and TRBJ2-1 gives the whole variable domain EAGVTQFPSHSVIEKGQTVTLRCDPISGHDNLYWYRRVMGKEIKFLLHFVKESKQDESGMPNNRFLAERTGGTYSTLKVQPAELEDSGVYFCASSQDLAGGSEQFFGPGTRLTVL.

J is TRBJ2-7 and V is TRBV6-5; possibly TRBD2 for D (6 bases). The germline V gene has CDR1 MNHEY and CDR2 SVGAGI. V was trimmed by 6 bases and J by 7 bases, leaving 16 bases between them. The CDR3 extends over 13 amino acids. This CDR3 is CASRRTTPGEQYF. CDR3 bases: TGTGCCAGCAGAAGGACTACCCCAGGGGAGCAGTACTTC.

This chain joins TRBV24-1 and TRBJ2-1; 11 bases are shared with TRBD2. Germline CDR1 and CDR2: KGHDR and SFDVKD. This CDR3 region has 14 residues. V trimming: 4 bases; J trimming: 6 bases; junction bases outside the gene matches: 1. The CDR3 reads CATSDLAGGNEQFF. The CDR3 DNA reads TGTGCCACCAGTGACCTAGCGGGAGGCAATGAGCAGTTCTTC.